A single TCR beta chain is shown here with its context. Antigen unknown. The data belong to a study of vaccination effects on CD4 cells after COVID-19. Study results and caveats: In healthy vaccinees, only 1 of 255 vaccine-induced clones cross-reacted with common cold coronaviruses.

The repertoire was sequenced with immunoSEQ multiplex PCR; TCRdb's copy has only in-frame clones and lacks some. The data show tens of thousands of clones, 70% to 85% seen once. Antigen-specific CD4+ T cells expanded by the ViraFEST assay with viral peptide pools were then sequenced. With around ten days of culture completed, CD4+ T cells were isolated. Neither prior SARS-CoV-2 infection nor positive nucleocapsid antibodies were present in the vaccine recipients. Wells of a few million PBMC each were grown with about 9.5 IU/ml IL-2 and roughly 9.2 ug/ml peptides. Each culture had half its medium swapped for IL-2 medium on days 3 and 7. Germline V gene data show CDR1 as SGHDN and CDR2 as FVKESK. V dropped 4 bases and J dropped 7; count of bases not matched to a gene: 8. The CDR3 runs 15 residues.

This clonotype was obtained from a human donor who received a COVID-19 vaccine. The chain is built from TRBV14 and TRBJ2-1, with 9 bases identical to TRBD1. Sequencing used CD4+ T cells from PBMCs cultured with HCoV-OC43 spike peptides, obtained before COVID-19 vaccination. Indicated subset: HCoV-OC43 spike overlapping peptide pool stimulation. CDR3 in amino acids: CASSPAGTGRNEQFF. DNA for the CDR3: TGTGCCAGCAGCCCAGCCGGGACAGGGAGGAATGAGCAGTTCTTC.